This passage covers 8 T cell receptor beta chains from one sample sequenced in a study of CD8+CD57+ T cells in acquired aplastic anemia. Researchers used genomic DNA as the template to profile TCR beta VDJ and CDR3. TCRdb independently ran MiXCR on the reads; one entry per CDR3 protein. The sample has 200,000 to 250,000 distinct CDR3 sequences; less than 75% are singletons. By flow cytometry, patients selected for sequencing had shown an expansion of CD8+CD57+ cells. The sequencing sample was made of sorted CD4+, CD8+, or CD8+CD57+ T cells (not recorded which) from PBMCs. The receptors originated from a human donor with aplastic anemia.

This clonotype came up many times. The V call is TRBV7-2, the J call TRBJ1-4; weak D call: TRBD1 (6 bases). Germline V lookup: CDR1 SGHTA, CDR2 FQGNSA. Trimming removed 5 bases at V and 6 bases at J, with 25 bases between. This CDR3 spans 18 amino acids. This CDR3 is CASSLPGGAVFEDEKLFF. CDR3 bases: TGTGCCAGCAGCCTACCCGGGGGGGCAGTCTTTGAGGATGAAAAACTGTTTTTT.

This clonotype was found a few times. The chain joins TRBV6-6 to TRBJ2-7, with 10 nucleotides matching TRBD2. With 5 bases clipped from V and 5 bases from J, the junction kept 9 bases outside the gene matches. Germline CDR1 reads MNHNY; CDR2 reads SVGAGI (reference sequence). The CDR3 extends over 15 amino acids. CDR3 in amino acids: CASSQASGTSDEQYF. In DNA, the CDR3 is TGTGCCAGCAGTCAGGCCTCCGGGACTAGCGACGAGCAGTACTTC.

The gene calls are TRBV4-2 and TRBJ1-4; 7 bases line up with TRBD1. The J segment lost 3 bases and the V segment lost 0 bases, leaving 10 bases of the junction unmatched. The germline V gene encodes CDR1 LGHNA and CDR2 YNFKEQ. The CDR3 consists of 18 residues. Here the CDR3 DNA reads TGTGCCAGCAGCCAAGACTCGGGACAGCTGGGGGCTAATGAAAAACTGTTTTTT. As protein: CASSQDSGQLGANEKLFF.

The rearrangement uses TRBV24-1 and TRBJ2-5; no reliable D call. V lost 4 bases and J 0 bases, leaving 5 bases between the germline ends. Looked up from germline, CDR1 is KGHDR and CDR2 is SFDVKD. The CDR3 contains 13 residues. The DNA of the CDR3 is TGTGCCACCAGTGACAGCCACCAAGAGACCCAGTACTTC. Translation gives CATSDSHQETQYF.

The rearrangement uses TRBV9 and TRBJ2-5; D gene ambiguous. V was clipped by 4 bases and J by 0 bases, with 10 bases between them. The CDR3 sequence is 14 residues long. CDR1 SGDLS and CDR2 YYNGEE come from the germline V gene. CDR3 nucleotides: TGTGCCAGCAGCCACCACATGGACCAAGAGACCCAGTACTTC. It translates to CASSHHMDQETQYF.

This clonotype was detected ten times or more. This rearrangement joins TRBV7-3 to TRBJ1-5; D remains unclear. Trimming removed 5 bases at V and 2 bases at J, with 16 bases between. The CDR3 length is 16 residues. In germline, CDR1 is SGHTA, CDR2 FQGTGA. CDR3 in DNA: TGTGCCAGCAGCCCTCGGCGGCAGGCTGGCAATCAGCCCCAGCATTTT. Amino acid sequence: CASSPRRQAGNQPQHF.

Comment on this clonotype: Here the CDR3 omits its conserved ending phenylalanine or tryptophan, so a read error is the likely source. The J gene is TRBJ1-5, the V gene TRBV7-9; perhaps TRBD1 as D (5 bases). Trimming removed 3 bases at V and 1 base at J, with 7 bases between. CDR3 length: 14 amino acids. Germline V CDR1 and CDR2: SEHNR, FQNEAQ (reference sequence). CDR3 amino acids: CASSFGQSNQPQHL. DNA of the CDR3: TGTGCCAGCAGCTTTGGACAAAGCAATCAGCCCCAGCATCTT.

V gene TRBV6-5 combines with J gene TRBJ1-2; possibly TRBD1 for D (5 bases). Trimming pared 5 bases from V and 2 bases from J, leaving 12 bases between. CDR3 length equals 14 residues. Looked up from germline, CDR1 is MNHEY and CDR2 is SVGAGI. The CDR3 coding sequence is TGTGCCAGCAGTGTACAGGTCCCAAACTATGGCTACACCTTC. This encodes CASSVQVPNYGYTF.